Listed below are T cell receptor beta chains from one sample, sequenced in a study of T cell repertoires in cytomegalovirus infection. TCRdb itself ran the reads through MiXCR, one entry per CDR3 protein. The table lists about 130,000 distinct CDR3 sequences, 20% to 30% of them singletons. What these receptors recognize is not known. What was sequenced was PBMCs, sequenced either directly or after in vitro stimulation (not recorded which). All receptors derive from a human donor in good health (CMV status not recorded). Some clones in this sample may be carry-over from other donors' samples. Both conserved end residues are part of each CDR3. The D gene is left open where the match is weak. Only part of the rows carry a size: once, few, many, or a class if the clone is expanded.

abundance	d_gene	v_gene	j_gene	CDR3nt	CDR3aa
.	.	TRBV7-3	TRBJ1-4	TGTGCCAGCAGCTTAGGGACACTGATACGGGAAAAACTGTTTTTT	CASSLGTLIREKLFF
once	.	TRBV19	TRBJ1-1	TGTGCCAGTAGTATAGCGGGACATAGGAACACTGAAGCTTTCTTT	CASSIAGHRNTEAFF
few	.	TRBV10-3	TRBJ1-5	TGTGCCATCGGGGCAGGGAATCAGCCCCAGCATTTT	CAIGAGNQPQHF
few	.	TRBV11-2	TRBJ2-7	TGTGCCAGCAGCCCAAGACAAGGCTCCTACGAGCAGTACTTC	CASSPRQGSYEQYF
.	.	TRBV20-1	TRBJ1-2	TGCAGTGCTAGAGATTTTATAACGACACTCTATGGCTACACCTTC	CSARDFITTLYGYTF
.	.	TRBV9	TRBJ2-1	TGTGCCAGCAGCGTGGGACCGGGACTGACGAACAATGAGCAGTTCTTC	CASSVGPGLTNNEQFF
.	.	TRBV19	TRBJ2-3	TGTGCCAGTATGACGGACTCCACAGATACGCAGTATTTT	CASMTDSTDTQYF
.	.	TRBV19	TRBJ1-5	TGTGCCAGTAGTGAACGGGAACAGCCCCAGCATTTT	CASSEREQPQHF
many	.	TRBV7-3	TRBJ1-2	TGTGCCAGCAGCTTAAATGGTCCGGCAGACACTCGCTACACCTTC	CASSLNGPADTRYTF
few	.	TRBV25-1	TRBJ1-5	TGTGCCAGCAGTGCATCCCGGGGCAATCAGCCCCAGCATTTT	CASSASRGNQPQHF
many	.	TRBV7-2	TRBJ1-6	TGTGCCACCAAAATGGCAGGACAGACGAATTCACCCCTCCACTTT	CATKMAGQTNSPLHF
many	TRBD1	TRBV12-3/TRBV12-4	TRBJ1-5	TGTGCCAGCGCAACGATACAGGGGGCGGGCAATCAGCCCCAGCATTTT	CASATIQGAGNQPQHF
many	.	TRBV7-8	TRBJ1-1	TGTGCCAGCAGCTCCCCTAAACGCCGGATGAACACTGAAGCTTTCTTT	CASSSPKRRMNTEAFF
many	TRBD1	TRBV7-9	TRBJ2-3	TGTGCCAGCAGCCAAGGACAGGGATACACAGATACGCAGTATTTT	CASSQGQGYTDTQYF
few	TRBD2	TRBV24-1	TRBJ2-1	TGTGCCACCAGTGATCCAAGCGGGACTAGCTCCTACAATGAGCAGTTCTTC	CATSDPSGTSSYNEQFF
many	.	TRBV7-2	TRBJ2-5	TGTGCCAGCAGCTTAGTGGCGGCTCCTCAAGAGACCCAGTACTTC	CASSLVAAPQETQYF
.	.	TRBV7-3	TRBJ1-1	TGTGCCAGCAGCTTATACGCGGACAACACTGAAGCTTTCTTT	CASSLYADNTEAFF
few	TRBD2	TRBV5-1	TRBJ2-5	TGCGCCAGCAGCTTGGGGACTAGCGGGAGTGAGACCCAGTACTTC	CASSLGTSGSETQYF
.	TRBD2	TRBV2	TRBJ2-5	TGTGCCAGCGGCGAAGCGGGAGTGTTGGCAGAGACCCAGTACTTC	CASGEAGVLAETQYF
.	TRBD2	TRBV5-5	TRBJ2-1	TGTGCCAGCAGCCCTCAAGCGGGAGGTTCCTACAATGAGCAGTTCTTC	CASSPQAGGSYNEQFF
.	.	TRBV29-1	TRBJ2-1	TGCAGCGTTAACCCACTCAATGAGCAGTTCTTC	CSVNPLNEQFF
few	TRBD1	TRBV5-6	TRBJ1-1	TGTGCCAGCAGCTTCGGGACAGGGGGAGCTTTCTTT	CASSFGTGGAFF
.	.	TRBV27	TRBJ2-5	TGTGCCAGCAGTCCCCTCGGGGGAAAAGAGACCCAGTACTTC	CASSPLGGKETQYF
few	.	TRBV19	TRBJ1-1	TGTGCCAGTAGTATTGGTTGGACTACAGAGAACACTGAAGCTTTCTTT	CASSIGWTTENTEAFF
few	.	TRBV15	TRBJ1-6	TGTGCCACCAGCAGCCCTGCCGGGGGTACTAATTCACCCCTCCACTTT	CATSSPAGGTNSPLHF
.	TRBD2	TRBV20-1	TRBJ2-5	TGCAGTGCAATCCTAGCGGGAGGGCCGGGTGAGACCCAGTACTTC	CSAILAGGPGETQYF
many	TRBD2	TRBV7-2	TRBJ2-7	TGTGCCAGCAAAGTGACTAGCGGCAGCTCCTACGAGCAGTACTTC	CASKVTSGSSYEQYF
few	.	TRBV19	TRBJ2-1	TGTGCCAGTAGTATAGAAGCGGGCCGTCGCGATGAGCAGTTCTTC	CASSIEAGRRDEQFF
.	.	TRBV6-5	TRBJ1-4	TGTGCCAGCAGTTACGGGGGAGTGGGGACAACTAATGAAAAACTGTTTTTT	CASSYGGVGTTNEKLFF
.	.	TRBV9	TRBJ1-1	TGTGCCAGCAGCCCCCAAGGAGGGGTTGCCACTGAAGCTTTCTTT	CASSPQGGVATEAFF
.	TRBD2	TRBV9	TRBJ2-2	TGTGCCAGCAGCGTAGCTGCGGGGGGAGGCACCGGGGAGCTGTTTTTT	CASSVAAGGGTGELFF
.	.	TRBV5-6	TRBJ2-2	TGTGCCAGCAGTCTGCCGGGACAAAACACCGGGGAGCTGTTTTTT	CASSLPGQNTGELFF
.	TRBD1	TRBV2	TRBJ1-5	TGTGCCAGCGACGGGGAACCGGGACAGGGGGGGAATCAGCCCCAGCATTTT	CASDGEPGQGGNQPQHF
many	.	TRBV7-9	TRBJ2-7	TGTGCCAGCAGCTTAGTTCGACAGGTCTCCTACGAGCAGTACTTC	CASSLVRQVSYEQYF
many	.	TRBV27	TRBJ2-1	TGTGCCAGCAGACCCGGACAACTCCCCAATGAGCAGTTCTTC	CASRPGQLPNEQFF